This TCR beta chain was identified in a study of blood T cell repertoires in COVID-19. The V end lost 6 bases, the J end lost 4 bases, and 11 bases lay between the germline ends. The CDR3 has 13 residues. Repertoires were generated with immunoSEQ multiplex PCR, while TCRdb's copy carries only in-frame clones and drops some. The sample carries under 300,000 clones, 85% to 90% recorded once. Participant reports of clinical history set cohort assignment. The chain couples TRBV12-3 or TRBV12-4 to TRBJ2-3; D might be TRBD2 (6 bases). This receptor was obtained from a woman aged 55 to 70 who had recovered from COVID-19. Sample: PBMCs or T cells enriched from blood (not recorded which). CDR3 DNA: TGTGCCAGCAGACCGTGGGAGGCAGATACGCAGTATTTT. It specifies CASRPWEADTQYF.